This TCR beta chain appears in the sequencing data of a study of beta chain features in type 1 diabetes. Study results and limitations: Cells with high TCR expression could be over-represented when cDNA is sequenced. Moderate but significant shortening of TCRB CDR3s was recorded in all four CD4+ subsets from Type 1 diabetes patients.

The whole isolated RNA underwent reverse transcription, so sequencing captured expressed TCRB transcripts. Sequencing was performed with immunoSEQ multiplex PCR; in TCRdb, only in-frame clones are kept and a portion is missing. Of hundreds of thousands of clones listed, around an eighth were seen once; the top ten hold about 0.02%. Deletions cut 4 bases from V and 0 bases from J, with 11 bases between. Germline CDR1 and CDR2: SGHRS and YFSETQ. The CDR3 is 15 amino acids. Comment on this clone: Its specificity is unknown.

V and J are TRBV5-1 and TRBJ2-4; D is unresolved. The sequence derives from a man aged 18 to 30 with type 1 diabetes. Sequenced material: naive CD4+ T cells from blood. The CDR3 DNA sequence: TGCGCCAGCAGCCCCTCCCTGCTAGCCAAAAACATTCAGTACTTC. It yields the protein CASSPSLLAKNIQYF.